One T cell receptor beta chain is described in this entry. This record comes from a study of OX40 agonist ivuxolimab in advanced cancers. In the study overall: Every patient in dose escalation had hepatocellular carcinoma, melanoma, renal cell or head and neck cancer.

Method: immunoSEQ multiplex PCR; TCRdb's copy keeps in-frame clones and lacks some. The data show around 66,000 clones, 80% to 90% seen once. V was clipped by 4 bases and J by 0 bases, with 14 bases between them. The CDR3 is made up of 15 amino acids. Germline assignment: CDR1 SGDLS and CDR2 YYNGEE. The source of this sequence is an adult with an advanced solid tumor such as melanoma, head and neck, liver or kidney cancer. J is TRBJ2-7 and V is TRBV9; D is possibly TRBD1 (5 bases). The specimen comprised CD4+ or CD8+ T cells sorted from blood, sampled in a trial of the OX40 agonist ivuxolimab. The DNA for the CDR3 is TGTGCCAGCAGCCCCAGCAGGGCAGGCTCCTACGAGCAGTACTTC. Amino acid sequence: CASSPSRAGSYEQYF. The full variable domain, with the rest looked up from reference TRBV9 and TRBJ2-7, is DSGVTQTPKHLITATGQRVTLRCSPRSGDLSVYWYQQSLDQGLQFLIQYYNGEERAKGNILERFSAQQFPDLHSELNLSSLELGDSALYFCASSPSRAGSYEQYFGPGTRLTVT.